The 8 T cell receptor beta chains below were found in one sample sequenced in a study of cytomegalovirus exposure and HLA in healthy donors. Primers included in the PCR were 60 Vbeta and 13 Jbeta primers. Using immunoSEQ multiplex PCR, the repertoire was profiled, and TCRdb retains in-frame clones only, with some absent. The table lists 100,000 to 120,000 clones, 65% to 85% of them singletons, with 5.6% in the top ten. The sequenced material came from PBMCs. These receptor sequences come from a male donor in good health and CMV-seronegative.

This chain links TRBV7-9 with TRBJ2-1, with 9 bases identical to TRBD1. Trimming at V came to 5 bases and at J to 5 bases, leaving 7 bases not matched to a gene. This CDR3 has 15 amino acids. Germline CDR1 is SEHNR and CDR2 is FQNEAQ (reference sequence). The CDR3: CASSPPGQGHNEQFF. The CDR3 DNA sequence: TGTGCCAGCAGCCCACCGGGACAGGGTCACAATGAGCAGTTCTTC.

The CDR3 coding sequence is TGTGCCTGGAGTGTGTCAGGGGCTACTGAAGCTTTCTTT. This codes for CAWSVSGATEAFF. This rearrangement joins TRBV30 to TRBJ1-1; D is perhaps TRBD1 (6 bases). V was pared by 0 bases and J by 5 bases, with 10 bases between. The germline CDR1 and CDR2 sequences are GTSNPN and SVGIG (reference sequence). The CDR3 consists of 13 residues.

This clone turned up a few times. CDR3 region: CASSPAIGGAALEQFF. Written as DNA, the CDR3 is TGTGCCAGCAGCCCGGCCATAGGGGGAGCTGCCCTGGAGCAGTTCTTC. The V call is TRBV5-8, the J call TRBJ2-1; D is possibly TRBD1 (6 bases). The germline gives CDR1 SGHTS, CDR2 YDEGEE. This CDR3 has 16 residues. V lost 4 bases to trimming and J lost 10 bases, with 24 bases between them.

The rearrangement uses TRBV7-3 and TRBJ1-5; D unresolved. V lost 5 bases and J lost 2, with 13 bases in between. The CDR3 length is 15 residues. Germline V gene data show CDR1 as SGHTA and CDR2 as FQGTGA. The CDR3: CASSLTAAGNQPQHF. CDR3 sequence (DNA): TGTGCCAGCAGCCTCACAGCGGCGGGCAATCAGCCCCAGCATTTT.

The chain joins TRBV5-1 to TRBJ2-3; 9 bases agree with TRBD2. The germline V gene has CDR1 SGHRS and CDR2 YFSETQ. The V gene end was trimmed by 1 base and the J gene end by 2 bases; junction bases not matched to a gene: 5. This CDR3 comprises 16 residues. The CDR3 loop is CASSLPSGDPTDTQYF. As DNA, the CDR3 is TGCGCCAGCAGCTTGCCTAGCGGGGACCCCACAGATACGCAGTATTTT.

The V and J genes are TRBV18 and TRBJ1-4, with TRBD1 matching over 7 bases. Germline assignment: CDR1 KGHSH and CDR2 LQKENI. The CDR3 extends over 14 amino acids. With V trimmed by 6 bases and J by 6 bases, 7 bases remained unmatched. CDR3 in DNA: TGTGCCAGCTCGGCCCAGGGGGTGGATGAAAAACTGTTTTTT. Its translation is CASSAQGVDEKLFF.

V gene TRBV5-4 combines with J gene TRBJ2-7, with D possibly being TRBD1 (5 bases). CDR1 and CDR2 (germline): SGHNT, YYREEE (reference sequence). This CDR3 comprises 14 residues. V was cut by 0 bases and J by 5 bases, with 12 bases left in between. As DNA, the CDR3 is TGTGCCAGCAGCTTGGTCCAGGGCGGAAACGAGCAGTACTTC. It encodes CASSLVQGGNEQYF.

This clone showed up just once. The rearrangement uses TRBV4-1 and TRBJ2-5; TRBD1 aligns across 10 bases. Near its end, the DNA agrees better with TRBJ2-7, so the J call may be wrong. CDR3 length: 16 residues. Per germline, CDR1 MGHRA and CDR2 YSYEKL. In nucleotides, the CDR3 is TGCGCCAGCAGCCAGGGACAGGGGAGGAGCTCCTACGAGCAGTACTTC. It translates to CASSQGQGRSSYEQYF.